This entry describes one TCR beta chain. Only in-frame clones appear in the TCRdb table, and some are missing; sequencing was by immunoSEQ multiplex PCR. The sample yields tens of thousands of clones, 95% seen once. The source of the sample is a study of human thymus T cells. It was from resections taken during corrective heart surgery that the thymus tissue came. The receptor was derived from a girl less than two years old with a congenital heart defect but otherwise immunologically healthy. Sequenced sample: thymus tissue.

CDR3 region: CSVGNHLGRAHEAFF. CDR3 nucleotides: TGCAGCGTTGGGAACCACCTCGGCAGGGCCCATGAAGCTTTCTTT. The rearrangement links TRBV29-1 to TRBJ1-1; TRBD1 is a possible D gene (5 bases). The CDR3 is made up of 15 amino acids. V gave up 4 bases and J gave up 7 bases, with 22 bases separating them. CDR1 and CDR2 from the germline V gene are SQVTM and ANQGSEA.